The clone carrying this TCR beta chain occurred many times. The data stem from a study of T-cell memory formation after mild COVID-19. After 5'RACE with constant-segment primers, TCR alpha and TCR beta cDNA libraries carrying sample barcodes and UMIs were obtained. MiXCR, applied by TCRdb to the 5' RACE reads, yields one record per CDR3 protein. The repertoire holds over 120,000 distinct CDR3 sequences, about 6.1% seen once, with approximately 2.2% in the top ten. The TCR comes from an adult woman who had mild COVID-19 (a few samples of this study predate the infection). Cell type and time point are not known. The sample was PBMCs or a T cell subset sorted from them (not recorded which).

The CDR3 coding sequence is TGTGCCACCAGTGATTGGACAGCCCCCGAGCAGTACTTC. This gives the protein CATSDWTAPEQYF. This chain connects TRBV24-1 to TRBJ2-7, with D possibly being TRBD1 (6 bases). Trimming took off 2 bases at V and 6 bases at J, with 10 bases between the two ends. Germline V gives CDR1 KGHDR, CDR2 SFDVKD. The CDR3 covers 13 residues.